Below, 27 T cell receptor beta chains from the same sample are listed, as sequenced in a study of cytotoxic CD8 clonotypes in ibrutinib-treated CLL. Libraries were prepared by immunoSEQ multiplex PCR; TCRdb keeps only in-frame clonotypes and omits some of them. The data hold about 50,000 clones, with around four fifths observed a single time. Sequencing used PBMCs, obtained after 24 months of ibrutinib treatment. All receptors come from a human donor with chronic lymphocytic leukemia.

This clone turned up a few times. V is TRBV27 and J is TRBJ1-4; D remains ambiguous. This CDR3 comprises 14 residues. Between the trimmed V and J ends, which lost 2 bases and 3 bases, there was a span of 7 bases. Germline V gives CDR1 MNHEY, CDR2 SMNVEV (reference sequence). CDR3 loop: CASSLLGANEKLFF. The CDR3 nucleotides read TGTGCCAGCAGTTTACTAGGAGCTAATGAAAAACTGTTTTTT.

The chain has TRBV10-3 and TRBJ2-1, with D perhaps being TRBD1 or TRBD2 (5 bases each). Germline lookup yields CDR1 ENHRY and CDR2 SYGVKD. Trimming took off 7 bases at V and 6 bases at J, with 13 bases between the two ends. CDR3 length: 13 residues. The CDR3 loop reads CAITDRGSNEQFF. CDR3 DNA: TGTGCCATCACCGACAGAGGGAGCAATGAGCAGTTCTTC.

The genes are TRBV15 and TRBJ2-7, with 14 bases identical to TRBD2. CDR1 and CDR2 from the germline V gene are LNHNV and YYDKDF (reference sequence). The CDR3 is made up of 15 amino acids. Trimming cost V 5 bases and J 4 bases; bases outside gene matches: 4. DNA for the CDR3: TGTGCCACCAGCCTGGGGACTAGCGGGAGTTACGAGCAGTACTTC. Its protein is CATSLGTSGSYEQYF.

The chain employs TRBV5-1 and TRBJ2-7; no reliable D call. The CDR3 has 13 residues. V was cut by 2 bases and J by 3 bases, with 9 bases left in between. From germline, CDR1 is SGHRS and CDR2 YFSETQ. The CDR3 nucleotides read TGCGCCAGCAGCTTACAAGAATACTACGAGCAGTACTTC. It codes for CASSLQEYYEQYF.

The chain joins TRBV27 to TRBJ1-2, with 7 bases aligning to TRBD1. This CDR3 has 15 residues. V shed 4 bases and J 6 bases; nucleotides not matched to a gene: 11. CDR1 is MNHEY, CDR2 SMNVEV, per germline (reference sequence). As DNA, the CDR3 is TGTGCCAGCAGTTCCCTGACAGGGCCAAAGGATGGCTACACCTTC. Translated, it gives CASSSLTGPKDGYTF.

The chain has TRBV2 and TRBJ1-1, with D possibly TRBD1 on 6 matching bases. V was shortened by 6 bases and J by 1 base, with 15 bases between the two germline ends. The germline CDR1 and CDR2 sequences are SNHLY and FYNNEI. CDR3 length: 15 residues. DNA for the CDR3: TGTGCCAGCAGGAAGGAAACAGGGTCGAACACTGAAGCTTTCTTT. Its translation: CASRKETGSNTEAFF. Full variable domain (remainder filled in from reference TRBV2 and TRBJ1-1): EPEVTQTPSHQVTQMGQEVILRCVPISNHLYFYWYRQILGQKVEFLVSFYNNEISEKSEIFDDQFSVERPDGSNFTLKIRSTKLEDSAMYFCASRKETGSNTEAFFGQGTRLTVV.

This clone appeared once. This sequence joins TRBV11-2 and TRBJ2-1; TRBD1 or TRBD2 may be the D gene (5 bases each). The CDR3 length is 15 residues. Germline V gene data show CDR1 as SGHAT and CDR2 as FQNNGV. V was pared by 5 bases and J by 2 bases, with 13 bases between. This CDR3 reads CASSSRDGPYNEQFF. The CDR3 region has the DNA TGTGCCAGCAGCAGCCGGGACGGCCCCTACAATGAGCAGTTCTTC. Using reference TRBV11-2 and TRBJ2-1 for the parts outside the CDR3, the full variable domain is EAGVAQSPRYKIIEKRQSVAFWCNPISGHATLYWYQQILGQGPKLLIQFQNNGVVDDSQLPKDRFSAERLKGVDSTLKIQPAKLEDSAVYLCASSSRDGPYNEQFFGPGTRLTVL.

The chain combines TRBV7-2 with TRBJ2-7; the match to TRBD2 covers 7 bases. CDR3 length: 13 residues. V lost 5 bases to trimming and J lost 5 bases; unmatched junction nucleotides: 6. From germline, CDR1 is SGHTA and CDR2 FQGNSA. The CDR3, as DNA: TGTGCCAGCAGCCAACAGGCGGGGGACGAGCAGTACTTC. It encodes CASSQQAGDEQYF.

V is TRBV29-1 and J is TRBJ1-2, with 9 bases that match TRBD1. Trimming removed 0 bases from V and 8 bases from J; junction bases left unmatched: 7. CDR1 is SQVTM, CDR2 ANQGSEA, per germline. The CDR3 runs to 14 residues. CDR3 in amino acids: CSVEDRRTGDGYTF. CDR3 sequence (DNA): TGCAGCGTTGAAGATCGAAGGACAGGGGACGGCTACACCTTC. Supplemented by reference TRBV29-1 and TRBJ1-2, the full variable domain reads SAVISQKPSRDICQRGTSLTIQCQVDSQVTMMFWYRQQPGQSLTLIATANQGSEATYESGFVIDKFPISRPNLTFSTLTVSNMSPEDSSIYLCSVEDRRTGDGYTFGSGTRLTVV.

This chain links TRBV4-1 with TRBJ1-1; D is unclear. Germline CDR1 reads MGHRA; CDR2 reads YSYEKL. The CDR3 totals 16 residues. Trimming stripped 0 bases from V and 1 base from J, with 12 bases between. The CDR3 region has the DNA TGCGCCAGCAGCCAAGATCCTAGTCCCTCGAACACTGAAGCTTTCTTT. The encoded protein is CASSQDPSPSNTEAFF.

This clone occurred a few times. The J gene is TRBJ2-7, the V gene TRBV5-1, with 7 bases aligning to TRBD1. This CDR3 spans 16 amino acids. J lost 3 bases, V lost 3 bases, and 12 bases had no gene match. Germline loops: CDR1 SGHRS, CDR2 YFSETQ. The CDR3 DNA reads TGCGCCAGCAGCTCTATTCCGGGACAGATGGACTACGAGCAGTACTTC. Its translation is CASSSIPGQMDYEQYF.

The rearrangement links TRBV6-6 to TRBJ2-1; D unresolved. Trimming cost V 7 bases and J 7 bases, with 14 bases left between them. This CDR3 comprises 13 residues. Germline V gene lookup returns CDR1 MNHNY and CDR2 SVGAGI (reference sequence). The CDR3 region has the DNA TGTGCCAGCACAGGCGACCGGTTAAATGAGCAGTTCTTC. Translation: CASTGDRLNEQFF.

The count of this clone is one. The chain employs TRBV7-2 and TRBJ2-1; D possibly corresponds to TRBD1 (6 bases). Deletions cut 5 bases from V and 0 bases from J, with 23 bases between. Germline V gene sequence: CDR1 SGHTA, CDR2 FQGNSA. CDR3 length: 19 residues. The CDR3 nucleotides are TGTGCCAGCAGCGACAGAATAGGGGGACGCGTAAGCTCCTACAATGAGCAGTTCTTC. It codes for CASSDRIGGRVSSYNEQFF.

The chain joins TRBV5-6 to TRBJ2-3; the D call may be TRBD1 or TRBD2 (6 bases each). The CDR3 has 15 residues. Trimming stripped 1 base from V and 4 bases from J, with 13 bases between. The germline V gene has CDR1 SGHDT and CDR2 YYEEEE. The CDR3, as DNA: TGTGCCAGCAGCTTGTGGTGGAGGGGGGCAGATACGCAGTATTTT. Its protein is CASSLWWRGADTQYF.

The rearrangement links TRBV5-6 to TRBJ1-5; no firm D call. The CDR3 runs to 16 residues. Per the germline V gene, CDR1 is SGHDT and CDR2 is YYEEEE. The V end was cut by 1 base, the J end by 1 base, with 12 bases between. The CDR3 protein is CASSLSGFRSNQPQHF. The DNA of the CDR3 is TGTGCCAGCAGCTTGTCCGGGTTTAGGAGCAATCAGCCCCAGCATTTT.

This chain uses TRBV9 with TRBJ2-1; D remains unclear. CDR3 size: 15 residues. Germline loops: CDR1 SGDLS, CDR2 YYNGEE. Trimming took off 4 bases at V and 0 bases at J, with 11 bases between the two ends. In nucleotides, the CDR3 is TGTGCCAGCAGCCCACCAGCGCTCTCCTACAATGAGCAGTTCTTC. This codes for CASSPPALSYNEQFF.

This clone was seen just once. V usage is TRBV7-8 and J usage is TRBJ1-4; D is perhaps TRBD1 (5 bases). Germline V gene lookup returns CDR1 SGHVS and CDR2 FQNEAQ. V lost 1 base and J lost 5, with 26 bases in between. CDR3 length: 20 residues. The CDR3 region is CASSLVRDPAGRELNEKLFF. For the CDR3, the DNA is TGTGCCAGCAGCTTAGTCCGTGACCCGGCTGGCAGGGAGTTGAATGAAAAACTGTTTTTT.

The chain carries TRBV7-6 and TRBJ2-3; D may be TRBD2 (5 bases). Germline V gives CDR1 SGHVS, CDR2 FNYEAQ. V was pared by 1 base and J by 3 bases, with 14 bases between. The CDR3 has 16 residues. CDR3 sequence reads: CASSLVSGWGTDTQYF. The DNA for the CDR3 is TGTGCCAGCAGCTTAGTGTCGGGGTGGGGAACAGATACGCAGTATTTT. The full variable domain, with the rest looked up from reference TRBV7-6 and TRBJ2-3, is GAGVSQSPRYKVTKRGQDVALRCDPISGHVSLYWYRQALGQGPEFLTYFNYEAQQDKSGLPNDRFSAERPEGSISTLTIQRTEQRDSAMYRCASSLVSGWGTDTQYFGPGTRLTVL.

V usage is TRBV27 and J usage is TRBJ2-1, with 7 bases fitting TRBD1. CDR1 is MNHEY, CDR2 SMNVEV, per germline (reference sequence). The V gene end was trimmed by 6 bases and the J gene end by 8 bases; junction bases not matched to a gene: 4. CDR3 size: 12 residues. The CDR3 DNA reads TGTGCCAGCAGCCCGGGGACAGATGAGCAGTTCTTC. Translated: CASSPGTDEQFF.

The rearrangement links TRBV10-3 to TRBJ2-1; unclear D gene. This CDR3 has 15 amino acids. The V end lost 6 bases, the J end lost 0 bases, and 12 bases lay between the germline ends. Germline assignment: CDR1 ENHRY and CDR2 SYGVKD. CDR3 nucleotides: TGTGCCATCAGCCGAGATCTTAACTCCTACAATGAGCAGTTCTTC. It specifies CAISRDLNSYNEQFF.

J is TRBJ2-7 and V is TRBV6-5; 7 nucleotides line up with TRBD1. V lost 10 bases to trimming and J lost 0 bases; unmatched junction nucleotides: 3. CDR1 MNHEY and CDR2 SVGAGI come from the germline V gene. The CDR3 spans 12 residues. The CDR3 region has the DNA TGTGCCACCCGACAGGGCTCCTACGAGCAGTACTTC. This translates into CATRQGSYEQYF.

This clone was observed a single time. J is TRBJ2-5 and V is TRBV30, with TRBD1 matching over 7 bases. The CDR3 spans 14 residues. V shed 1 base, J shed 2 bases, and the junction held 4 bases outside the gene matches. Per the germline V gene, CDR1 is GTSNPN and CDR2 is SVGIG (reference sequence). The CDR3 nucleotides read TGTGCCTGGAGTGAGGGGGCGCGACAAGAGACCCAGTACTTC. Amino acids: CAWSEGARQETQYF.

The chain joins TRBV6-5 to TRBJ1-1, with D possibly matching TRBD1 (5 bases). Germline-derived CDR1 and CDR2 are MNHEY and SVGAGI. CDR3 size: 14 residues. Trimming removed 6 bases at V and 5 bases at J, with 16 bases between. Written as DNA, the CDR3 is TGTGCCAGCAGCCTGGGGATGGAGGGGACTGAAGCTTTCTTT. Amino acids: CASSLGMEGTEAFF.

The J gene is TRBJ1-4, the V gene TRBV4-2; D unresolved. The CDR3 consists of 15 residues. V was clipped by 0 bases and J by 8 bases, with 13 bases between them. CDR1 and CDR2 (germline): LGHNA, YNFKEQ. The CDR3 reads CASSQDGRGGEKLFF. The DNA for the CDR3 is TGTGCCAGCAGCCAAGACGGACGGGGAGGGGAAAAACTGTTTTTT.

The chain is built from TRBV5-4 and TRBJ1-4; 7 bases line up with TRBD1. The J segment lost 6 bases and the V segment lost 0 bases, leaving 5 bases of the junction unmatched. The CDR3 has 15 amino acids. The germline CDR1 and CDR2 sequences are SGHNT and YYREEE (reference sequence). The CDR3 here is CASSLVGRGDEKLFF. As DNA, the CDR3 is TGTGCCAGCAGCTTGGTGGGCAGGGGGGATGAAAAACTGTTTTTT. The complete variable domain, with remaining parts taken from reference TRBV5-4 and TRBJ1-4, reads ETGVTQSPTHLIKTRGQQVTLRCSSQSGHNTVSWYQQALGQGPQFIFQYYREEENGRGNFPPRFSGLQFPNYSSELNVNALELDDSALYLCASSLVGRGDEKLFFGSGTQLSVL.

The chain joins TRBV7-2 to TRBJ2-7; TRBD2 matches 8 bases. The CDR3 has 16 residues. The V and J ends lost 1 base and 4 bases, in that order; junction bases with no gene match: 9. CDR1 is SGHTA and CDR2 is FQGNSA in the germline V gene. CDR3 DNA: TGTGCCAGCAGCTTAGATTCCGGGAGGGCGGCGTACGAGCAGTACTTC. It specifies CASSLDSGRAAYEQYF.

This chain joins TRBV19 and TRBJ2-3, with D tentatively TRBD2 (6 bases). Trimming took 3 bases from V and 1 from J, leaving 17 bases between them. Per germline, CDR1 LNHDA and CDR2 SQIVND (reference sequence). The CDR3 spans 17 residues. The CDR3 DNA follows: TGTGCCAGTAGTATGGGGAGGAGAGGGGTCGGCACAGATACGCAGTATTTT. Protein sequence: CASSMGRRGVGTDTQYF.